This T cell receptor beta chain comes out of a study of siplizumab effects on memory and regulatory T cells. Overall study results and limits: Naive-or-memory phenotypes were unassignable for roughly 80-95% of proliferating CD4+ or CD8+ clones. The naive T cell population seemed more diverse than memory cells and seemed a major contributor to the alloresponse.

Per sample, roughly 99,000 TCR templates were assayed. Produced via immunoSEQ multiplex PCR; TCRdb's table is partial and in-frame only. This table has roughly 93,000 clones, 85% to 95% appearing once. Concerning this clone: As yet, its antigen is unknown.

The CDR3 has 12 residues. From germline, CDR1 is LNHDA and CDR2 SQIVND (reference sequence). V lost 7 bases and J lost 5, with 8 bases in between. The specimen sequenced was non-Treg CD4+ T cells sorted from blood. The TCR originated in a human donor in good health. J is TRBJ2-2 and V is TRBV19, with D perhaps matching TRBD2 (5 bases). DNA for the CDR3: TGTGCCAGTATGAGGGTGACCGGGGAGCTGTTTTTT. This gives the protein CASMRVTGELFF.